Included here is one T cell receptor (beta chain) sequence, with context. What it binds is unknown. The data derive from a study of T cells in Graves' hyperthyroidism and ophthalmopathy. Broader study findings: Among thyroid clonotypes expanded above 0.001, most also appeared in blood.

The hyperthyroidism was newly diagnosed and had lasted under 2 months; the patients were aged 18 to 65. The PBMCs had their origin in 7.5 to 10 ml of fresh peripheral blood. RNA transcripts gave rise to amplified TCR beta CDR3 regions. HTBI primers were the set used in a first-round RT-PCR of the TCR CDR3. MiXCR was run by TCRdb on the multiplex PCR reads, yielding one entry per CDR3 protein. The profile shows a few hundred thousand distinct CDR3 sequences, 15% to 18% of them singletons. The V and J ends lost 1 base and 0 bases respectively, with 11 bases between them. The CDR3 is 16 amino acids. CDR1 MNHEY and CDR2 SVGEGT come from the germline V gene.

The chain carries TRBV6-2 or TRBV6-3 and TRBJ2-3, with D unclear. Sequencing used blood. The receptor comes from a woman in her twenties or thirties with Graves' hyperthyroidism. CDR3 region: CASSYFAKASTDTQYF. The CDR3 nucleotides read TGTGCCAGCAGTTACTTCGCCAAGGCCAGCACAGATACGCAGTATTTT.